Sequencing of this T cell receptor (beta chain) was carried out in a study of spatial heterogeneity in lung cancer (dated by TCRdb to between 2018 and 2020). The study in broad terms: Samples were obtained from approximately 70 patients with early-stage, untreated non-small cell lung cancer from the lung TRACERx cohort. Follow-up PBMC samples were sequenced whenever available, with the median time to follow-up being approximately two years after resection. Beta-chain transcripts were consistently detected in greater numbers than alpha-chain transcripts, which likely reflects a higher abundance of beta-chain transcripts. In the raw uncorrected reads, each unique combination of TCR and UMI appeared on average more than ten times. In non-small cell lung cancer, the study made a quantitative comparison of TCR alpha and beta repertoires among multiple tumor regions, matched nontumor lung and blood. Nonsynonymous mutation counts, determined by whole-exome sequencing of tumor tissue, were related to features of the TCR repertoire. Both alpha and beta chains were TCR-sequenced in samples taken at surgery, namely 220 tumor regions, approximately 66 matched nontumor lung samples and about 54 PBMC samples. Broad study findings and their caveats: Only roughly 15 patients were included in the comparisons of baseline and follow-up blood repertoires. Additional single-cell paired TCR alpha and beta sequencing was considered necessary to confirm, at a functional level, the hypothesis that regional TCRs recognize regional mutations. Ubiquitous expanded tumor TCRs were detected in blood more often at tumor resection than at routine follow-up.

This clonotype was observed a handful of times. Its binding antigen is unknown. Per-nucleotide qualities are absent, and no much larger clonotype sits a single base away. Interpreted using the paper, the time point label stands for: blood at routine non-recurrence follow-up after resection. For TCR sequencing, whole RNA was extracted from tumor and nontumor lung tissue, or from cryopreserved PBMC samples, and no cell sorting was done. A patient was chosen for TCR sequencing only when enough RNA was available from at least two tumor regions. V was cut back by 2 bases and J by 4 bases, leaving a gap of 11 bases between them. From the cysteine through the phenylalanine, the CDR3 covers 14 amino acids. Left in the record is the CDR3 DNA by itself, 42 bases read in frame from the first base. Taken from the germline V gene, the CDR1 and CDR2 loops are KGHSH and LQKENI. The library relied on 5' RACE. The data were produced on a NextSeq 500. In the TCR library protocol, a unique molecular identifier was attached to each TCR cDNA molecule so that PCR and sequencing errors could be corrected. Concerning the study's data processing: TCR identification, UMI-based error correction and CDR3 extraction were performed with Decombinator tools. Expanded TCRs were defined as those above a frequency of 2 per 1,000, corresponding to the top 1% of the tumor frequency distribution. Each repertoire was subsampled 100 times to 5,000 TCRs, after which Renyi diversity was computed with the R vegan package. To build CDR3 similarity networks, amino acid triplet string-kernel similarity was used, and CDR3s were connected when their pairwise similarity was above 0.82. The raw public data were reprocessed by TCRdb itself: fastp quality trimming at Q25, MiXCR clonotype calling, in-frame beta chains only. A single entry per CDR3 protein holds the most common genes and DNA from its merged rows. TCRdb's processing, not the authors', yielded these V and J calls. For this sample the table gives some 110,000 distinct CDR3 sequences, of which 12% were detected only once. 15% to 20% of the sample lies in the top ten.

The material was PBMCs, obtained at follow-up. In this chain, TRBV18 is recombined with TRBJ1-2; the D gene lacks a confident call. This sequence originates from a male donor with early-stage non-small cell lung cancer. The sequenced DNA is TGTGCCAGCTCACCATCTGGGGAAATCTATGGCTACACCTTC. The encoded protein is CASSPSGEIYGYTF.